The TCR beta chain under discussion was sequenced for a study of blood T cells in healthy people across ages. Whenever a sample was processed, at least 6 million PBMCs were isolated. It was with a sample-barcoded 5' primer and a J-beta primer mix that a second PCR of roughly 7 to 12 cycles was run. All samples yielded 2.5 million or more CDR3-containing paired-end reads. TCRdb analysed the 5' RACE reads with MiXCR anew, one entry per CDR3 protein. The sample carries hundreds of thousands of distinct CDR3 sequences, roughly three fifths recorded once. V trimming: 4 bases; J trimming: 0 bases; junction bases outside the gene matches: 9. The CDR3 spans 17 residues. Germline V CDR1 and CDR2: MDHEN, SYDVKM.

This chain uses TRBV28 with TRBJ1-2; 9 bases map to TRBD1. Sequences were obtained from blood. The receptor comes from a man between 35 and 55 years old in good health. CDR3 nucleotide sequence: TGTGCCAGCAGTTCCGGACAGGGGCGACACTCTAACTATGGCTACACCTTC. It yields the protein CASSSGQGRHSNYGYTF.